This T cell receptor (beta chain) appears in the sequencing data of a study of blood T cell repertoires in COVID-19 (dated by TCRdb to the early 2020s). Turning to the overall study: The collaborator samples originated in the United States, Italy and Spain and spanned the acute and convalescent phases of COVID-19. The prospective study material was composed of cDNA or gDNA derived from T cells, B-cell-depleted T cells, or PBMCs. The dataset comprised deeply sampled blood TCRbeta repertoires from subjects exposed to, actively infected with, or recovered from COVID-19. The repertoires were released in a freely available public database intended as a resource for research on the immune response to SARS-CoV-2. Samples were obtained from the ongoing ImmuneRACE study (first 160 participants) and from 1,000 to 1,500 subjects provided by 6 global collaborators. Nearly every sample came with metadata listing a de-identified subject ID, COVID-19 status, age in years and sex. Where available, HLA class I and class II types were obtained from metadata supplied by the sample provider rather than from assay-based typing.

Cut back by 5 bases and 5 bases, the V and J ends lie 21 bases apart. CDR1 and CDR2 are drawn from the germline V gene (reference sequence): LNHDA, SQIVND. The CDR3 sequence holds 16 residues, the cysteine and phenylalanine included. Only the CDR3 region is kept as DNA, spanning 48 bases read in frame from base 1. TCRbeta CDR3 regions were amplified from genomic DNA using the immunoSEQ Assay, a bias-controlled multiplex PCR. The paper's data handling went like this. The number of nucleated cells in each sample was estimated from the amplification of reference gene primers within the assay. To quantify the absolute abundance of each unique TCRbeta CDR3 rearrangement, sequence reads were collapsed and filtered. For each sample, productive Simpson clonality was calculated by taking the square root of Simpson's diversity index across productive rearrangements. TCRdb obtained this table from immuneACCESS and retained in-frame rearrangements with V and J assigned. These tables miss some clones; where compared with another copy, unresolved V genes account for less than half of the shortfall, and the remainder is unexplained. D and trimming were read from the DNA, whereas the V and J calls and clone size are those reported in that table. Present in this sample are 450,000 to 500,000 clones, roughly nine tenths of which were seen just once. Roughly 0.7% of the sample is held by the ten biggest clonotypes.

Participants in the prospective study were enrolled through a virtual design, were aged roughly 18 to 100 years, and lived in under 25 United States geographic areas. To assign participants to cohorts, the prospective study relied on clinical history that participants themselves reported in a screening survey and a study questionnaire. For ImmuneRACE Cohort 3, a participant was defined as recovered based on two consecutive negative NP/OP PCR tests, clearance by a healthcare professional, or resolution of symptoms. In the prospective study, whole blood, serum and a nasopharyngeal or oropharyngeal swab were collected from each participant by mobile phlebotomists. Participants in the prospective study had the option to provide additional blood draws and questionnaires over a roughly 2-month period. Before DNA extraction, blood samples from the prospective study were shipped at room temperature or frozen.

Results the study describes overall, beyond this receptor: The quantity of clinical and demographic metadata differed by source and by participant and was supplied without curation.

Of note for this clone: No antigen is known for it. No qualities accompany the bases; no much larger clone lies one base away.

This sequence uses TRBV19 and TRBJ1-1; the D gene is perhaps TRBD1, on 5 matching bases. The sequencing input was PBMCs or T cells enriched from blood (not recorded which). The sequence was obtained from a woman in her late teens or twenties who had recovered from COVID-19. The DNA sequence is TGTGCCAGTAGTGCTCGGGAAGGGACTGCGGGGACTGAAGCTTTCTTT. It translates to CASSAREGTAGTEAFF.